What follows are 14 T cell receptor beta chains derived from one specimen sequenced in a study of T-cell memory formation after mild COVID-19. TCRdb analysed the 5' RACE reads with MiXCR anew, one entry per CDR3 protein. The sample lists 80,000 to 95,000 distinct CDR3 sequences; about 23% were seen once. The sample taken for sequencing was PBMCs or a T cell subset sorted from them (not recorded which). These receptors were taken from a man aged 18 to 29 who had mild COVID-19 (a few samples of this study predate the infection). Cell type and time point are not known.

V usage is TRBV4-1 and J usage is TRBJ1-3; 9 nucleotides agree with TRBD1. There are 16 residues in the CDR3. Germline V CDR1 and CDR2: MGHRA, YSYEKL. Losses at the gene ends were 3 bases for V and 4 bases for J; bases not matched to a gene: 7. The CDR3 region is CASSQTWTGVGNTIYF. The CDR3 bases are TGCGCCAGCAGCCAGACCTGGACAGGGGTCGGAAACACCATATATTTT.

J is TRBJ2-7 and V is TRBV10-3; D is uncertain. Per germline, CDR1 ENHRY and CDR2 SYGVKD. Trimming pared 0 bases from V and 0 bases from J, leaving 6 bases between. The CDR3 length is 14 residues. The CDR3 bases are TGTGCCATCAGTGAGTCGGGTGGCTCCTACGAGCAGTACTTC. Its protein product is CAISESGGSYEQYF.

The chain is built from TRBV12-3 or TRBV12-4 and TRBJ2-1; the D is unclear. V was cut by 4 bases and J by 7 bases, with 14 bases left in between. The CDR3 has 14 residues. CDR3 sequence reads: CASSYTIGWNEQFF. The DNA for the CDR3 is TGTGCCAGCAGTTATACAATCGGGTGGAATGAGCAGTTCTTC.

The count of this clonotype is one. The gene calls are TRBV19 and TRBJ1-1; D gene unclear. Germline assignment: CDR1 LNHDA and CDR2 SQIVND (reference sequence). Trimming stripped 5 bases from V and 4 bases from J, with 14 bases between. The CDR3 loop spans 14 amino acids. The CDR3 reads CASSYGSPSTEAFF. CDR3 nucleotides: TGTGCCAGTAGTTACGGGTCACCAAGCACTGAAGCTTTCTTT. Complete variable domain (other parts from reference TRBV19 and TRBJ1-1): DGGITQSPKYLFRKEGQNVTLSCEQNLNHDAMYWYRQDPGQGLRLIYYSQIVNDFQKGDIAEGYSVSREKKESFPLTVTSAQKNPTAFYLCASSYGSPSTEAFFGQGTRLTVV.

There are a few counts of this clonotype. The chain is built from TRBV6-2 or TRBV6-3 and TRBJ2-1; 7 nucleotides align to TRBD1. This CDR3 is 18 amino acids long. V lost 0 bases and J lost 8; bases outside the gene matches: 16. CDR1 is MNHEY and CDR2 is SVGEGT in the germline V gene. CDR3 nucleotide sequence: TGTGCCAGCAGTTACTCGATAGGGGACAGTACCTGGCGGGATGAGCAGTTCTTC. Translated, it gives CASSYSIGDSTWRDEQFF.

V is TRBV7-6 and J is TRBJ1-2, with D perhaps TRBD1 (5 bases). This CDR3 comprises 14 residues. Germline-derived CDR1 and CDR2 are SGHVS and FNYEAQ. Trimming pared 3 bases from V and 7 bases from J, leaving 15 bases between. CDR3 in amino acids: CASSFGGGSVGYTF. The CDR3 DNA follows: TGTGCCAGCAGCTTCGGGGGGGGATCGGTTGGCTACACCTTC.

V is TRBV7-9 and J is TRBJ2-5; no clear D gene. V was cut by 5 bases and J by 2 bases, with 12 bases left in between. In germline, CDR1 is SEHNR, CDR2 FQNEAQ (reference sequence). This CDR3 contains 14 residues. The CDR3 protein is CASSKTGRQETQYF. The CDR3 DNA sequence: TGTGCCAGCAGCAAAACGGGCAGACAAGAGACCCAGTACTTC. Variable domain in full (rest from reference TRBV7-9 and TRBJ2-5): DTGVSQNPRHKITKRGQNVTFRCDPISEHNRLYWYRQTLGQGPEFLTYFQNEAQLEKSRLLSDRFSAERPKGSFSTLEIQRTEQGDSAMYLCASSKTGRQETQYFGPGTRLLVL.

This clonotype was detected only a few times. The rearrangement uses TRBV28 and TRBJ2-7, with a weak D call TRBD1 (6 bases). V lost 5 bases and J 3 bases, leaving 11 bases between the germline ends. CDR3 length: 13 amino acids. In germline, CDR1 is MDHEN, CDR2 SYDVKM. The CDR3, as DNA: TGTGCCAGCAGTCCCCGGGGACACTACGAGCAGTACGTC. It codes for CASSPRGHYEQYV.

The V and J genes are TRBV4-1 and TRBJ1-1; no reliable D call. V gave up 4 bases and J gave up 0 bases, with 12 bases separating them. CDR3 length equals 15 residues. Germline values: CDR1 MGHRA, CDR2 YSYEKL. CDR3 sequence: CASSLRRSLNTEAFF. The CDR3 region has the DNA TGCGCCAGCAGCCTTAGACGGAGCTTGAACACTGAAGCTTTCTTT.

CDR3 DNA sequence: TGCGCCAGCTCTCCCATCACGGGGGGCGGGCAGGAGACCCAGTACTTC. Protein product: CASSPITGGGQETQYF. The chain employs TRBV5-1 and TRBJ2-5; D possibly corresponds to TRBD2 (7 bases). The V and J ends lost 7 bases and 5 bases respectively, with 24 bases between them. This CDR3 region has 16 residues. In germline, CDR1 is SGHRS, CDR2 YFSETQ.

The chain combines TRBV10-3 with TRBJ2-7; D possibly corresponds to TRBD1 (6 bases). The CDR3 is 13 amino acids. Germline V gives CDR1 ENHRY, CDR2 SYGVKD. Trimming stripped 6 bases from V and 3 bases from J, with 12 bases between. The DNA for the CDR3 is TGTGCCATCAGCGCCCAGGGGTTCTACGAGCAGTACTTC. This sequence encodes CAISAQGFYEQYF.

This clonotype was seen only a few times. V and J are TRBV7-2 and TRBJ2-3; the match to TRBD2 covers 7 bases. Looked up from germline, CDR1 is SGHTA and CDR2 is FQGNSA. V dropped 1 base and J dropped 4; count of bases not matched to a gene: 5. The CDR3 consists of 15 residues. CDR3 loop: CASSLGGGRSDTQYF. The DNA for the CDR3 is TGTGCCAGCAGCTTAGGCGGGGGTCGTTCAGATACGCAGTATTTT.

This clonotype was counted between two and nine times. The DNA for the CDR3 is TGCGCCAGCAGCCCAAGCGGGGGGGCTTGGGATGAGCAGTTCTTC. Amino acid sequence: CASSPSGGAWDEQFF. This chain uses TRBV4-3 with TRBJ2-1, with 10 bases aligning to TRBD2. The CDR3 totals 15 residues. Germline trimming cut 4 bases from V and 8 bases from J; bases unmatched to any gene: 8. The germline V gene has CDR1 LGHNA and CDR2 YSLEER.

The CDR3 here is CASSQGLAWRGEQFF. The CDR3 DNA follows: TGCGCCAGCAGCCAAGGACTAGCCTGGCGGGGTGAGCAGTTCTTC. The V and J genes are TRBV4-1 and TRBJ2-1, with TRBD2 matching 7 bases. This CDR3 contains 15 residues. J was trimmed by 9 bases and V by 1 base; bases with no gene match: 9. CDR1 and CDR2 (germline): MGHRA, YSYEKL.